The 15 T cell receptor beta chains given below trace back to one sample, sequenced in a study of shared clonotypes between healthy human individuals (dated by TCRdb to 2018 to 2021). Library preparation was by the immunoSEQ multiplex PCR assay. Imported from immuneACCESS, the table was reduced by TCRdb to in-frame sequences with V and J called. These copies leave out some clones; in studies compared against another copy, an unresolved V gene accounts for under half, and the cause of the remainder is not known. The sample records about 990,000 clones, 78% of which are singletons. Together, the top ten hold roughly 0.62% of the sample. Material: memory CD4+ T cells from PBMCs. In light of the paper, this sample's cell subset or site label describes: CD45RA-negative fraction. All receptors come from a man aged 18 to 30 in good health. Some clones in this sample may be carry-over from other donors' samples.

This clone was counted a single time. The sample has other DNA sequences that encode this CDR3 too. The J gene is TRBJ2-5, the V gene TRBV5-1; D not resolved. V lost 5 bases and J lost 0, with 5 bases in between. The CDR3 extends over 12 amino acids. Per germline, CDR1 SGHRS and CDR2 YFSETQ. The CDR3 DNA reads as TGCGCCAGCAGTCTGTACCAAGAGACCCAGTACTTC. Amino acids: CASSLYQETQYF.

The rearrangement links TRBV6-5 to TRBJ2-1; D is ambiguous. The CDR3 is 16 amino acids. Germline-derived CDR1 and CDR2 are MNHEY and SVGAGI. V was shortened by 0 bases and J by 0 bases, with 9 bases between the two germline ends. The chain's CDR3 is CASSYSWARSYNEQFF. The CDR3 coding sequence is TGTGCCAGCAGTTACTCGTGGGCCCGCTCCTACAATGAGCAGTTCTTC.

The chain carries TRBV28 and TRBJ1-2, with a tentative D call TRBD1 (6 bases). The germline V gene has CDR1 MDHEN and CDR2 SYDVKM. The CDR3 has 15 residues. The germline V and J ends were trimmed by 6 bases and 4 bases, with 18 bases remaining between them. The CDR3 loop is CASRPQGTPFYGYTF. The CDR3 bases are TGTGCCAGCAGGCCACAGGGAACCCCATTCTATGGCTACACCTTC.

The CDR3 region has the DNA TGTGCCAGCAGTTTGGTGACTGGCCATTCACCCCTCCACTTT. Translated: CASSLVTGHSPLHF. V is TRBV28 and J is TRBJ1-6; D unresolved. The CDR3 is made up of 14 amino acids. Trimming removed 3 bases from V and 8 bases from J, with 11 bases in between. Germline V gene data show CDR1 as MDHEN and CDR2 as SYDVKM.

The genes are TRBV18 and TRBJ2-7; the D gene is possibly TRBD2 (6 bases). This CDR3 contains 13 residues. Trimming pared 10 bases from V and 0 bases from J, leaving 13 bases between. The germline CDR1 and CDR2 sequences are KGHSH and LQKENI. In DNA form, the CDR3 reads TGTGCCACCTTTAGCGGTGCCTCCTACGAGCAGTACTTC. Protein sequence: CATFSGASYEQYF.

This sequence joins TRBV5-1 and TRBJ2-2, with 9 bases identical to TRBD1. CDR3 length equals 18 residues. Germline V gives CDR1 SGHRS, CDR2 YFSETQ. The junction had 10 bases not matched to a gene; V was cut back by 1 base and J by 3 bases. CDR3 amino acids: CASSLLSYGTGYTGELFF. As DNA, the CDR3 is TGCGCCAGCAGCTTGTTAAGCTACGGGACAGGGTACACCGGGGAGCTGTTTTTT.

About this clone itself: Other nucleotide sequences from this sample produce the same CDR3. The chain couples TRBV11-3 to TRBJ2-1; 10 bases align to TRBD2. Unmatched junction bases numbered 5, after V lost 5 bases and J lost 7 bases. The CDR3 is 14 amino acids. Germline V gives CDR1 SGHNT, CDR2 YENEEA. The CDR3 region has the DNA TGTGCCAGCAGCCGGAGCGGGAGGGCAAATGAGCAGTTCTTC. Translation: CASSRSGRANEQFF. Full variable domain (remainder filled in from reference TRBV11-3 and TRBJ2-1): EAGVVQSPRYKIIEKKQPVAFWCNPISGHNTLYWYLQNLGQGPELLIRYENEEAVDDSQLPKDRFSAERLKGVDSTLKIQPAELGDSAVYLCASSRSGRANEQFFGPGTRLTVL.

The J gene is TRBJ2-3, the V gene TRBV4-1, with 7 bases that match TRBD1. This CDR3 spans 16 amino acids. V lost 3 bases to trimming and J lost 8 bases; unmatched junction nucleotides: 14. Germline CDR1 reads MGHRA; CDR2 reads YSYEKL. In DNA, the CDR3 is TGCGCCAGCAGCCAGGTACCGGGACAGCTTGATCTTACGCAGTATTTT. This codes for CASSQVPGQLDLTQYF.

The V gene is TRBV5-6, the J gene TRBJ1-5; the match to TRBD1 covers 12 bases. Germline V gene sequence: CDR1 SGHDT, CDR2 YYEEEE. The V segment lost 4 bases and the J segment 2 bases; nucleotides outside the gene matches: 4. CDR3 length equals 16 residues. CDR3 sequence: CASSRGQGAGNQPQHF. CDR3 DNA sequence: TGTGCCAGCAGCAGGGGACAGGGGGCGGGCAATCAGCCCCAGCATTTT.

This clone showed up just once. The chain couples TRBV19 to TRBJ1-5; D unclear. Germline V gene sequence: CDR1 LNHDA, CDR2 SQIVND (reference sequence). The V end was cut by 3 bases, the J end by 9 bases, with 12 bases between. The CDR3 spans 13 residues. The CDR3 nucleotides read TGTGCCAGTAGTATCACCAACGCCGGGCCCCAGCATTTT. This gives the protein CASSITNAGPQHF.

This clone occurred a few times. The chain joins TRBV7-9 to TRBJ1-1; D is ambiguous. CDR3 size: 12 residues. The germline gives CDR1 SEHNR, CDR2 FQNEAQ (reference sequence). V was shortened by 2 bases and J by 3 bases, with 4 bases between the two germline ends. CDR3 nucleotides: TGTGCCAGCAGCTTAAAGGACACTGAAGCTTTCTTT. As protein: CASSLKDTEAFF.

The chain uses TRBV7-3 and TRBJ2-1; 10 positions agree with TRBD2. V lost 6 bases to trimming and J lost 4 bases; unmatched junction nucleotides: 6. The CDR3 sequence is 15 residues long. Germline CDR1 reads SGHTA; CDR2 reads FQGTGA. CDR3 region: CASSRGLAVYNEQFF. The CDR3 DNA sequence: TGTGCCAGCAGTCGCGGACTAGCGGTGTACAATGAGCAGTTCTTC.

This chain uses TRBV25-1 with TRBJ2-2, with TRBD1 identical over 9 bases. The length of the CDR3 is 14 residues. J lost 7 bases, V lost 6 bases, and 6 bases had no gene match. CDR1 is MGHDK and CDR2 is SYGVNS in the germline V gene. The CDR3 loop is CASSRTGVDGELFF. CDR3 DNA: TGTGCCAGCAGCAGGACAGGGGTGGACGGGGAGCTGTTTTTT.

The chain is built from TRBV7-9 and TRBJ2-3, with 7 bases fitting TRBD2. V dropped 2 bases and J dropped 0; count of bases not matched to a gene: 5. The CDR3 covers 16 residues. From germline, CDR1 is SEHNR and CDR2 FQNEAQ (reference sequence). The CDR3 DNA reads as TGTGCCAGCAGCTTAAGGCTAGCGGCTAGCACAGATACGCAGTATTTT. Translated: CASSLRLAASTDTQYF. Complete variable domain (other parts from reference TRBV7-9 and TRBJ2-3): DTGVSQNPRHKITKRGQNVTFRCDPISEHNRLYWYRQTLGQGPEFLTYFQNEAQLEKSRLLSDRFSAERPKGSFSTLEIQRTEQGDSAMYLCASSLRLAASTDTQYFGPGTRLTVL.

As to this clone: This may come from a read error, since a much larger clone is one base off. The rearrangement joins TRBV5-1 to TRBJ1-4; 10 nucleotides line up with TRBD1. The CDR3 loop spans 16 amino acids. V was clipped by 4 bases and J by 2 bases; unmatched bases: 5. Germline lookup yields CDR1 SGHRS and CDR2 YFSETQ. CDR3 sequence reads: CASSRQGALTNEKLFF. In DNA form, the CDR3 reads TGCGCCAGCAGCCGACAGGGGGCGCTGACTAATGAAAAACTGTTTTTT.